The 27 T cell receptor beta chains reported below all come from one sample, sequenced in a study of regulatory and conventional T cells in RAG deficiency. Blood CD4+ CD25-low CD127-high conventional T cells supplied the genomic DNA template. Profiling relied on immunoSEQ multiplex PCR, and the TCRdb table lists in-frame clones only, not all of them. The data contain fewer than 40,000 clones, more than 90% of them singletons. These data were also filed under a second study, of regulatory T cells. As that study records: The primer mix had 52 TRBV and 13 TRBJ primers.

What was sequenced was CD25- CD4+ T cells sorted from blood. The receptors shown here come from a human donor in good health.

The rearrangement joins TRBV6-5 to TRBJ1-5; TRBD1 is a possible D gene (5 bases). V was trimmed by 4 bases and J by 3 bases, leaving 10 bases between them. From germline, CDR1 is MNHEY and CDR2 SVGAGI. The CDR3 has 14 residues. CDR3 coding DNA: TGTGCCAGCAGTTCCCGACAGTCCAATCAGCCCCAGCATTTT. This gives the protein CASSSRQSNQPQHF.

This clone was seen a few times. The chain uses TRBV6-6 and TRBJ2-1, with 8 bases fitting TRBD1. With 0 bases clipped from V and 5 bases from J, the junction kept 6 bases outside the gene matches. Germline-derived CDR1 and CDR2 are MNHNY and SVGAGI (reference sequence). This CDR3 is 16 amino acids long. CDR3 in DNA: TGTGCCAGCAGTTACTCAGGGCAGGGGGCCGACAATGAGCAGTTCTTC. Amino acids: CASSYSGQGADNEQFF.

Notes on this clone: An end of the junction differs from the germline gene, which may be a read error. This rearrangement joins TRBV7-7 to TRBJ2-5, with D possibly being TRBD2 (5 bases). CDR3 size: 17 residues. Germline CDR1 and CDR2: SSHAT and FNYEAQ (reference sequence). The CDR3 protein is CASSLRQLTTGKETQYF. The CDR3 DNA is TGTGCTAGCAGCTTACGCCAGTTGACCACGGGGAAAGAGACCCAGTACTTC.

The chain combines TRBV18 with TRBJ1-1; 8 bases agree with TRBD1. The CDR3 has 16 residues. The junction had 7 bases not matched to a gene; V was cut back by 3 bases and J by 1 base. The germline gives CDR1 KGHSH, CDR2 LQKENI. The CDR3 nucleotides read TGTGCCAGCTCACCTTTAGGACAGGGAAAGAACACTGAAGCTTTCTTT. As protein: CASSPLGQGKNTEAFF.

The chain combines TRBV18 with TRBJ1-4; tentative D call: TRBD1 (6 bases). CDR1 KGHSH and CDR2 LQKENI come from the germline V gene. The CDR3 covers 15 residues. Trimming pared 4 bases from V and 8 bases from J, leaving 17 bases between. The CDR3: CASSQTRDTPEKLFF. The CDR3 DNA sequence: TGTGCCAGCTCACAAACCCGGGACACCCCCGAAAAACTGTTTTTT. Drawing the rest from reference TRBV18 and TRBJ1-4, the complete variable domain is NAGVMQNPRHLVRRRGQEARLRCSPMKGHSHVYWYRQLPEEGLKFMVYLQKENIIDESGMPKERFSAEFPKEGPSILRIQQVVRGDSAAYFCASSQTRDTPEKLFFGSGTQLSVL.

The chain links TRBV6-4 to TRBJ1-2; D gene unclear. The CDR3 contains 14 residues. Germline lookup yields CDR1 MRHNA and CDR2 SNTAGT. The germline V and J ends were trimmed by 0 bases and 4 bases, with 9 bases remaining between them. CDR3 nucleotide sequence: TGTGCCAGCAGTGACTCGGGGAGGGCCTATGGCTACACCTTC. Its translation: CASSDSGRAYGYTF.

The chain combines TRBV6-6 with TRBJ1-1; 7 bases are a match to TRBD1. J lost 1 base, V lost 0 bases, and 2 bases had no gene match. The CDR3 contains 15 residues. CDR1 is MNHNY, CDR2 SVGAGI, per germline (reference sequence). As DNA, the CDR3 is TGTGCCAGCAGTTACTCGTGGGACAGGAACACTGAAGCTTTCTTT. It yields the protein CASSYSWDRNTEAFF.

The V call is TRBV7-2, the J call TRBJ2-7; unclear D gene. In germline, CDR1 is SGHTA, CDR2 FQGNSA. Between the trimmed V and J ends, which lost 6 bases and 0 bases, there was a span of 12 bases. The CDR3 has 14 amino acids. The CDR3 region has the DNA TGTGCCAGCAGTTCCAGCGCGAGCTCCTACGAGCAGTACTTC. Protein product: CASSSSASSYEQYF.

This clone showed up just a few times. This chain uses TRBV25-1 with TRBJ1-3, with 7 bases matching TRBD1. CDR1 and CDR2 (germline): MGHDK, SYGVNS. The CDR3 totals 15 residues. Losses at the gene ends were 7 bases for V and 2 bases for J; bases not matched to a gene: 8. DNA for the CDR3: TGTGCCAGCACCGCCGGACAGGACCCTGGAAACACCATATATTTT. Protein sequence: CASTAGQDPGNTIYF.

The rearrangement joins TRBV19 to TRBJ1-5; 7 bases are shared with TRBD1. V shed 4 bases, J shed 2 bases, and the junction held 2 bases outside the gene matches. Looked up from germline, CDR1 is LNHDA and CDR2 is SQIVND (reference sequence). CDR3 size: 14 residues. This CDR3 is CASSTTGGNQPQHF. Written as DNA, the CDR3 is TGTGCCAGTAGTACTACAGGGGGCAATCAGCCCCAGCATTTT.

This clone was found a few times. The chain is built from TRBV30 and TRBJ2-2; TRBD2 agrees at 15 bases. This CDR3 spans 15 amino acids. The junction had 2 bases not matched to a gene; V was cut back by 3 bases and J by 6 bases. Germline V gives CDR1 GTSNPN, CDR2 SVGIG (reference sequence). CDR3: CAWRRTSGRAGELFF. The CDR3 nucleotides read TGTGCCTGGAGGCGGACTAGCGGGAGGGCCGGGGAGCTGTTTTTT.

The J gene is TRBJ1-5, the V gene TRBV7-8; no clear D. This CDR3 region has 14 residues. CDR1 and CDR2 from the germline V gene are SGHVS and FQNEAQ. V dropped 0 bases and J dropped 5 bases, with 8 bases sitting between them. In nucleotides, the CDR3 is TGTGCCAGCAGCTTAGCCGTTAGAGATCAGCCCCAGCATTTT. Its protein is CASSLAVRDQPQHF.

The rearrangement uses TRBV6-6 and TRBJ2-1; 8 bases map to TRBD2. In germline, CDR1 is MNHNY, CDR2 SVGAGI (reference sequence). The CDR3 spans 14 residues. V lost 6 bases and J lost 7; bases outside the gene matches: 8. CDR3 bases: TGTGCCAGCAGCCGATCGACTAGCGTGAATGAGCAGTTCTTC. This encodes CASSRSTSVNEQFF.

V and J are TRBV5-6 and TRBJ2-1; maybe TRBD2 (5 bases). Germline loops: CDR1 SGHDT, CDR2 YYEEEE. The CDR3 sequence is 15 residues long. Trimming cost V 4 bases and J 4 bases, with 15 bases left between them. CDR3 coding DNA: TGTGCCAGCAGCGCATGGGGAGCTGGGTACAATGAGCAGTTCTTC. Amino acid sequence: CASSAWGAGYNEQFF.

The CDR3 DNA follows: TGTGCCAGCTCACCAACCAGTCTTCCCTACGAGCAGTACTTC. Protein sequence: CASSPTSLPYEQYF. This rearrangement joins TRBV18 to TRBJ2-7; D is unclear. CDR1 is KGHSH and CDR2 is LQKENI in the germline V gene. Trimming cost V 2 bases and J 2 bases, with 10 bases left between them. The CDR3 runs 14 residues.

The V gene is TRBV5-5, the J gene TRBJ1-1; 8 bases fit TRBD1. Trimming took 0 bases from V and 3 from J; bases not matched to a gene: 13. Germline loops: CDR1 SGHKS, CDR2 YYEKEE (reference sequence). There are 18 residues in the CDR3. The CDR3 coding sequence is TGTGCCAGCAGCTTGGGGGTTGGCAGGGGGCGTGCGGACACTGAAGCTTTCTTT. This codes for CASSLGVGRGRADTEAFF.

This chain links TRBV30 with TRBJ1-4; D uncertain. V lost 0 bases and J 0 bases, leaving 11 bases between the germline ends. The CDR3 has 16 amino acids. Germline CDR1 is GTSNPN and CDR2 is SVGIG (reference sequence). The CDR3 DNA reads as TGTGCCTGGAGTGTACTGAGGGTTTCAACTAATGAAAAACTGTTTTTT. Translation: CAWSVLRVSTNEKLFF.

As DNA, the CDR3 is TGTGCCTGGGTCCTAATCCGGGACAGATTTTATAATTCACCCCTCCACTTT. Translated: CAWVLIRDRFYNSPLHF. The chain links TRBV30 to TRBJ1-6, with TRBD1 identical over 7 bases. Germline V gene lookup returns CDR1 GTSNPN and CDR2 SVGIG (reference sequence). The CDR3 runs to 17 residues. The J segment lost 4 bases and the V segment lost 5 bases, leaving 14 bases of the junction unmatched.

J is TRBJ1-1 and V is TRBV6-5; 8 bases fit TRBD1. The CDR3 has 15 residues. Per germline, CDR1 MNHEY and CDR2 SVGAGI. V lost 5 bases to trimming and J lost 3 bases; unmatched junction nucleotides: 8. In DNA form, the CDR3 reads TGTGCCAGCAGTGGACAGGGCCGGGGGGACACTGAAGCTTTCTTT. Its translation: CASSGQGRGDTEAFF.

This chain links TRBV7-6 with TRBJ2-3, with D maybe TRBD1 (6 bases). The germline gives CDR1 SGHVS, CDR2 FNYEAQ. V was clipped by 0 bases and J by 5 bases, with 9 bases between them. This CDR3 contains 14 residues. The CDR3 sequence is CASSLAGAKDTQYF. CDR3 sequence (DNA): TGTGCCAGCAGCTTAGCGGGGGCGAAAGATACGCAGTATTTT.

The chain employs TRBV6-5 and TRBJ1-3; D remains ambiguous. The CDR3 extends over 15 amino acids. Germline V CDR1 and CDR2: MNHEY, SVGAGI. V was cut by 5 bases and J by 0 bases, with 11 bases left in between. The CDR3 loop reads CASSPDGNSGNTIYF. The CDR3 region has the DNA TGTGCCAGCAGTCCAGACGGGAACTCTGGAAACACCATATATTTT.

The chain joins TRBV30 to TRBJ2-7, with 9 positions matching TRBD1. With 0 bases clipped from V and 4 bases from J, the junction kept 10 bases outside the gene matches. Germline V gene sequence: CDR1 GTSNPN, CDR2 SVGIG (reference sequence). The CDR3 length is 16 residues. CDR3 loop: CAWSVRGDRVGYEQYF. DNA of the CDR3: TGTGCCTGGAGTGTACGTGGGGACAGGGTGGGGTACGAGCAGTACTTC.

CDR3 DNA: TGCGCCAGCAGCTTGGAATTTGGACTAGCGGGAGGAACCTCCTACGAGCAGTACTTC. Protein product: CASSLEFGLAGGTSYEQYF. The chain carries TRBV5-1 and TRBJ2-5; 14 positions match TRBD2. The J call could be wrong; TRBJ2-7 is a better fit for the DNA end. Germline CDR1 SGHRS, CDR2 YFSETQ. This CDR3 has 19 amino acids.

The V gene is TRBV4-2, the J gene TRBJ1-1; the match to TRBD1 covers 10 bases. Unmatched junction bases numbered 3, after V lost 1 base and J lost 4 bases. The CDR3 sequence is 15 residues long. Germline lookup yields CDR1 LGHNA and CDR2 YNFKEQ. The CDR3 spells CASSQAGQGSTEAFF. In nucleotides, the CDR3 is TGTGCCAGCAGCCAAGCGGGACAGGGGTCCACTGAAGCTTTCTTT.

The chain is built from TRBV5-1 and TRBJ2-1; TRBD1 might be the D (6 bases). Per germline, CDR1 SGHRS and CDR2 YFSETQ. V shed 4 bases and J shed 3 bases, with 14 bases lying between them. The CDR3 length is 15 residues. The CDR3 DNA reads TGCGCCAGCAGCCTTTATGACAGGTTCTACAATGAGCAGTTCTTC. This encodes CASSLYDRFYNEQFF. The full variable domain, completed using reference TRBV5-1 and TRBJ2-1, is KAGVTQTPRYLIKTRGQQVTLSCSPISGHRSVSWYQQTPGQGLQFLFEYFSETQRNKGNFPGRFSGRQFSNSRSEMNVSTLELGDSALYLCASSLYDRFYNEQFFGPGTRLTVL.

V usage is TRBV19 and J usage is TRBJ1-2; D perhaps matches TRBD1 (6 bases). This CDR3 is 16 amino acids long. The germline V gene has CDR1 LNHDA and CDR2 SQIVND (reference sequence). The ends were cut back, 6 bases at V and 2 bases at J, with 19 bases in the middle. The CDR3 reads CASRFRYGTLNYGYTF. The DNA of the CDR3 is TGTGCCAGTAGGTTCCGTTACGGGACATTGAACTATGGCTACACCTTC.

This chain connects TRBV10-3 to TRBJ1-6, with a possible D match to TRBD1 (5 bases). The V and J ends lost 7 bases and 8 bases respectively, with 15 bases between them. Germline V gene lookup returns CDR1 ENHRY and CDR2 SYGVKD. The CDR3 covers 14 residues. This chain's CDR3 is CAIKQTGSDSPLHF. In DNA, the CDR3 is TGTGCCATCAAACAAACAGGTTCGGATTCACCCCTCCACTTT.